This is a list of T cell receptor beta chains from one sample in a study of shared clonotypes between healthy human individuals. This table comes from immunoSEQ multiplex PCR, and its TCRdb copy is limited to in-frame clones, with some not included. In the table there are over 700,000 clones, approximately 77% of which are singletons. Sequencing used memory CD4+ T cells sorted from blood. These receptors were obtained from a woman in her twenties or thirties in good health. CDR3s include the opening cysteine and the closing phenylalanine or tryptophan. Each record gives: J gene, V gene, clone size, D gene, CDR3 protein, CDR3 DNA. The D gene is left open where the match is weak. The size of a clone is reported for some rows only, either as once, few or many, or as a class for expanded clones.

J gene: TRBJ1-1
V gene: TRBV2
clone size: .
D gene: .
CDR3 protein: CASTDAGGTEAFF
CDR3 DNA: TGTGCCAGCACCGATGCGGGGGGGACTGAAGCTTTCTTT

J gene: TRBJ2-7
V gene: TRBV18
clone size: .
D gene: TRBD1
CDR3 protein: CASSRSLGTGAHEQYF
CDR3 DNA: TGTGCCAGCTCACGCAGCTTGGGGACAGGGGCACACGAGCAGTACTTC

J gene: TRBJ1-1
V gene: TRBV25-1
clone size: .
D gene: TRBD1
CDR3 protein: CASSEYGDRGSAFF
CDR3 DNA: TGTGCCAGCAGTGAATACGGGGACAGGGGATCAGCTTTCTTT

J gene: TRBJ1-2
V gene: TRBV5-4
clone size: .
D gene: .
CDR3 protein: CASSRPGRNFMRSTF
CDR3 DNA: TGTGCCAGCAGCCGACCCGGACGGAACTTCATGAGGAGCACCTTC

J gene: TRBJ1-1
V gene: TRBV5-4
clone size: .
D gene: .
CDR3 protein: CASSLQQVGAFF
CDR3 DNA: TGTGCCAGCAGCTTGCAACAGGTTGGGGCTTTCTTT

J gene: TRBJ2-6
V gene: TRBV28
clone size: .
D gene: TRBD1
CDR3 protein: CASSAVGGTGVSGANVLTF
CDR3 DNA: TGTGCCAGCAGTGCTGTTGGGGGGACAGGGGTCTCTGGGGCCAACGTCCTGACTTTC

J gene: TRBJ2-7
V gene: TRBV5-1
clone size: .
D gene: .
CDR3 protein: CASSLAGFNPYEQYF
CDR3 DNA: TGCGCCAGCAGCTTGGCGGGATTTAACCCCTACGAGCAGTACTTC

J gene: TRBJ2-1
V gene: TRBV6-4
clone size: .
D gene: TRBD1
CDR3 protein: CASSDRAGTGNNEQFF
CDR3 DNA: TGTGCCAGCAGTGACCGAGCTGGGACAGGGAACAATGAGCAGTTCTTC

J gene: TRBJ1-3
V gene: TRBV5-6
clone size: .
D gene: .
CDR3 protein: CASNGGENTIYF
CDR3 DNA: TGTGCCAGCAACGGAGGGGAAAACACCATATATTTT

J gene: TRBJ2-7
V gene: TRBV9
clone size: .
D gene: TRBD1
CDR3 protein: CASSRDRQYEQYF
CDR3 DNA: TGTGCCAGCTCCCGGGACAGGCAATACGAGCAGTACTTC

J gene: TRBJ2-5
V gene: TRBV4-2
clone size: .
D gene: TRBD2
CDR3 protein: CASSQASGAQETQYF
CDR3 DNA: TGTGCCAGCAGCCAGGCTAGCGGGGCACAAGAGACCCAGTACTTC

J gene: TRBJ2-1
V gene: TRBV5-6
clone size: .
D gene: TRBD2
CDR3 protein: CASSFGGSRYNEQFF
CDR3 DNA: TGTGCCAGCAGCTTCGGCGGGAGTAGGTACAATGAGCAGTTCTTC

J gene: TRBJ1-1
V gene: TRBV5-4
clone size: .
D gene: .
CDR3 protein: CASSLGPLNTEAFF
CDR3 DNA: TGTGCCAGCAGCTTGGGCCCACTGAACACTGAAGCTTTCTTT

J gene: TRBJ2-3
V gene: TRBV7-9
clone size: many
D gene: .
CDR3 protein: CASSLSGIDTQYF
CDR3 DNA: TGTGCCAGCAGCTTATCAGGAATAGATACGCAGTATTTT

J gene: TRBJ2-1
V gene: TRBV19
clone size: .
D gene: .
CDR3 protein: CASSIVTGGGYNEQFF
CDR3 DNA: TGTGCCAGTAGTATAGTTACTGGGGGAGGATACAATGAGCAGTTCTTC

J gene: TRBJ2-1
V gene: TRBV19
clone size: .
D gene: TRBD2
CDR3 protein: CASGGGRASANEQFF
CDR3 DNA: TGTGCCAGTGGGGGCGGGAGGGCCTCAGCTAATGAGCAGTTCTTC

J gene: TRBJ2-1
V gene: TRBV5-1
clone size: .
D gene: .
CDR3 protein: CASSLVGSEQFF
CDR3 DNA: TGCGCCAGCAGCTTGGTGGGATCGGAGCAGTTCTTC

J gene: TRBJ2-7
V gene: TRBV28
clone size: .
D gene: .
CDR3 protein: CASSSTGQFPRQYF
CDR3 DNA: TGTGCCAGCAGTTCTACCGGACAGTTTCCAAGACAGTACTTC

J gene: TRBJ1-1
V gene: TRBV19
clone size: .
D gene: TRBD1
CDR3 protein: CASRDRVNTEAFF
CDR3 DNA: TGTGCCAGTAGGGACAGGGTGAACACTGAAGCTTTCTTT

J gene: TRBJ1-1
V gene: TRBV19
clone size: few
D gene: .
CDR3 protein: CASSRTTNTEAFF
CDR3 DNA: TGTGCCAGTAGTAGGACAACGAACACTGAAGCTTTCTTT

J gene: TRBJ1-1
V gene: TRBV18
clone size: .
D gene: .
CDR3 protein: CASSIGRNTEAFF
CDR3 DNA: TGTGCCAGCTCAATAGGTCGGAACACTGAAGCTTTCTTT

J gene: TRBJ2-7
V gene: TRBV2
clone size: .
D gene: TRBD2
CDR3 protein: CASIGTSGTLQYF
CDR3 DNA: TGTGCCAGCATCGGGACTAGCGGGACGTTGCAGTACTTC

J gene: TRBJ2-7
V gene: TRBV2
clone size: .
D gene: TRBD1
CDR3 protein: CASHRTGGSYEQYF
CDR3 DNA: TGTGCCAGCCATAGAACAGGGGGTTCCTACGAGCAGTACTTC

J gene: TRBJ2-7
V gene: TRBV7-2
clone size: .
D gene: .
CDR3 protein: CASSLVSEQYF
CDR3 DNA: TGTGCCAGCAGCTTAGTTTCCGAGCAGTACTTC

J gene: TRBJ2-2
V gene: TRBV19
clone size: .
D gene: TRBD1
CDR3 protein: CASYRTGTGELFF
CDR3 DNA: TGTGCCAGTTACCGGACAGGGACCGGGGAGCTGTTTTTT

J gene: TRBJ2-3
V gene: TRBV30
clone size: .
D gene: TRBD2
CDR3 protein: CAWSRTSGTGDTQYF
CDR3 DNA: TGTGCCTGGAGTCGGACTAGCGGGACCGGAGATACGCAGTATTTT

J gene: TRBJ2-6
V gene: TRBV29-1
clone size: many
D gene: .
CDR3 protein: CSVVQGPSSGANVLTF
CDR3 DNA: TGCAGCGTTGTCCAGGGGCCGAGCTCTGGGGCCAACGTCCTGACTTTC

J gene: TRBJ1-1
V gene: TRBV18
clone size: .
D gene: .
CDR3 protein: CASSLTTDLNTEAFF
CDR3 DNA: TGTGCCAGCTCACTAACAACAGACTTGAACACTGAAGCTTTCTTT

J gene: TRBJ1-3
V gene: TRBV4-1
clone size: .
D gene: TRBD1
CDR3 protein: CASSQAGTANTIYF
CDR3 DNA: TGCGCCAGCAGCCAAGCCGGGACAGCTAATACCATATATTTT

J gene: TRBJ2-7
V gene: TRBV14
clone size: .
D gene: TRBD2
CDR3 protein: CASSQAGRTSGRYTQYEQYF
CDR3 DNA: TGTGCCAGCAGCCAAGCTGGCAGGACTAGCGGGAGATATACTCAATACGAGCAGTACTTC

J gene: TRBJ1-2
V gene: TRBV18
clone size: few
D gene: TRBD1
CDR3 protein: CASSPRQGMVYGYTF
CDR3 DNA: TGTGCCAGCTCCCCTCGACAGGGGATGGTCTATGGCTACACCTTC

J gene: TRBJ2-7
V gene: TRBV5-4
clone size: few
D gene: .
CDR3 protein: CASSRDSYEQYF
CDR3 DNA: TGTGCCAGCAGCCGTGACAGCTACGAGCAGTACTTC

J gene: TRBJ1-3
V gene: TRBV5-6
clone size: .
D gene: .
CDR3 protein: CASSLVAGDTIYF
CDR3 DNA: TGTGCCAGCAGCTTGGTTGCGGGGGACACCATATATTTT

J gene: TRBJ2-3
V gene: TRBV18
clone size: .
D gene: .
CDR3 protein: CASLFLAADTQYF
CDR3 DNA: TGTGCCAGCCTCTTCCTGGCGGCAGATACGCAGTATTTT

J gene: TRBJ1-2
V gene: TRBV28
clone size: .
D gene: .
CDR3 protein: CASRPQARLSYGYTF
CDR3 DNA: TGTGCCAGCAGGCCCCAGGCCCGCCTTAGTTATGGCTACACCTTC

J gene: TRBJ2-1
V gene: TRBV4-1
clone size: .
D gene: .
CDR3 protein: CASSQDYPGPGEQFF
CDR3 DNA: TGCGCCAGCAGCCAAGATTATCCGGGGCCGGGTGAGCAGTTCTTC

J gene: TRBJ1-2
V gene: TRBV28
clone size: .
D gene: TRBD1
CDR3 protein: CASRPGQGWSYGYTF
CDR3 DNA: TGTGCCAGCAGACCCGGACAGGGATGGAGCTATGGCTACACCTTC

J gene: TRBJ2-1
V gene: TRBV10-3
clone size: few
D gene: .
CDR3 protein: CAIGQEYNEQFF
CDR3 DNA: TGTGCCATCGGGCAGGAGTACAATGAGCAGTTCTTC

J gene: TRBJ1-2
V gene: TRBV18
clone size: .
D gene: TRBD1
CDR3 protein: CASSLPGQGLGGYTF
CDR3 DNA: TGTGCCAGCTCACTCCCGGGACAGGGTTTGGGTGGCTACACCTTC

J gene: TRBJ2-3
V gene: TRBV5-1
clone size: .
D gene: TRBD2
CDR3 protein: CASSLATSGTLDTQYF
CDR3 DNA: TGCGCCAGCAGCTTGGCCACTAGCGGGACTTTGGATACGCAGTATTTT